The clone carrying this T cell receptor beta chain was counted once. Its specificity is not known. Here immunoSEQ multiplex PCR was the method, and the copy in TCRdb shows in-frame clones only, minus some. The profile shows some 54,000 clones, over 75% of them singletons. This specimen belongs to a study of a mutant IDH1 vaccine in newly diagnosed glioma. Whole-study context: Eight vaccinations reached patients in weeks 1, 3, 5, 7, 11, 15, 19 and 23.

Whole-study results and caveats: Researchers report vaccine-induced immune responses in roughly 93% of patients. The authors found pseudoprogression apparently unrelated to changes in top peripheral T cell clonotypes.

Time point of the sample: week 11, during vaccination. Vaccination used 300 ug of mutant IDH1 20-mer peptide per dose, with topical imiquimod. This sequence was found in a man between 50 and 59 years old with glioma. This material consisted of PBMCs, taken from a glioma patient whose treatment included an IDH1 peptide vaccine.

This chain's CDR3 is CASSEVGTGVAGELFF. The CDR3 DNA follows: TGCGCCAGCAGTGAGGTCGGGACAGGGGTGGCCGGGGAGCTGTTTTTT. The chain joins TRBV10-2 to TRBJ2-2; 10 bases match TRBD1. Germline CDR1 and CDR2: WSHSY and SAAADI. With 2 bases clipped from V and 6 bases from J, the junction kept 6 bases outside the gene matches. The CDR3 loop spans 16 amino acids.